This is a list of T cell receptor beta chains from one sample in a study of T cells in narcolepsy. Profiled with immunoSEQ multiplex PCR; TCRdb holds only in-frame clones, not every one. The repertoire includes tens of thousands of clones, around 86% of them detected once, and roughly 2.5% sits in the top ten. Input material: CD45RA- memory CD4+ T cells from PBMCs. The receptors here all came from a human donor with narcolepsy. Both conserved end residues are part of each CDR3. A D gene is named only where the DNA matches it firmly. Not all rows give a size; the values are once, few, many and, for expanded clones, a class.

D gene: TRBD1; clone size: -; V gene: TRBV4-1; CDR3 protein: CASSQEGGQGPNEQYF
D gene: TRBD1; clone size: -; V gene: TRBV11-2; CDR3 protein: CASSSDRVGTEAFF
D gene: -; clone size: -; V gene: TRBV5-4; CDR3 protein: CASSLAGPEQFF
D gene: -; clone size: -; V gene: TRBV5-4; CDR3 protein: CASSLSGVNQPQHF
D gene: -; clone size: -; V gene: TRBV5-1; CDR3 protein: CASSFEAGFSYEQYF
D gene: -; clone size: -; V gene: TRBV19; CDR3 protein: CASSTPRDIQYF
D gene: -; clone size: -; V gene: TRBV11-1; CDR3 protein: CASSLQRYQETQYF
D gene: TRBD2; clone size: -; V gene: TRBV7-8; CDR3 protein: CASSLASWEGQYF
D gene: TRBD2; clone size: -; V gene: TRBV9; CDR3 protein: CASSGRTSGRADTQYF
D gene: -; clone size: -; V gene: TRBV27; CDR3 protein: CASSKRQSGYLGTGELFF
D gene: -; clone size: -; V gene: TRBV11-1; CDR3 protein: CASSQTKEQFF
D gene: -; clone size: few; V gene: TRBV28; CDR3 protein: CASVASNTGELFF
D gene: -; clone size: -; V gene: TRBV27; CDR3 protein: CASSFSGGGNQPQHF
D gene: TRBD2; clone size: -; V gene: TRBV5-4; CDR3 protein: CASSLASLADYEQYF
D gene: -; clone size: once; V gene: TRBV5-1; CDR3 protein: CASSLVGDKDTQYF
D gene: TRBD1; clone size: -; V gene: TRBV5-1; CDR3 protein: CASSSGQDTDTQYF
D gene: -; clone size: -; V gene: TRBV10-3; CDR3 protein: CATSRGYEQYF
D gene: -; clone size: few; V gene: TRBV19; CDR3 protein: CASSSMGSNQPQHF
D gene: -; clone size: -; V gene: TRBV29-1; CDR3 protein: CSVDPTGVDGYTF
D gene: TRBD1; clone size: -; V gene: TRBV6-1; CDR3 protein: CASSSQGASRYEQYF
D gene: -; clone size: -; V gene: TRBV9; CDR3 protein: CASSVTSGNTIYF
D gene: -; clone size: -; V gene: TRBV6-9; CDR3 protein: CASSGNSPALNSPLHF
D gene: -; clone size: once; V gene: TRBV5-1; CDR3 protein: CASRGGKGFTEAFF
D gene: -; clone size: -; V gene: TRBV29-1; CDR3 protein: CSARSGGWNTEAFF
D gene: -; clone size: -; V gene: TRBV11-2; CDR3 protein: CASSLTSPGLTGELFF
D gene: -; clone size: -; V gene: TRBV27; CDR3 protein: CASSFAGPPQPQHF
D gene: -; clone size: -; V gene: TRBV14; CDR3 protein: CASSRGLSTDTQYF
D gene: TRBD1; clone size: -; V gene: TRBV5-1; CDR3 protein: CASSSGQGGNYEQYF
D gene: -; clone size: few; V gene: TRBV5-1; CDR3 protein: CASSALGQGTEAFF
D gene: TRBD2; clone size: -; V gene: TRBV7-3; CDR3 protein: CASSRGLAGELFF
D gene: TRBD2; clone size: -; V gene: TRBV5-6; CDR3 protein: CASSFLAGGPNEQFF
D gene: -; clone size: -; V gene: TRBV5-1; CDR3 protein: CASSLEFGGYEQYF
D gene: TRBD1; clone size: few; V gene: TRBV6-6; CDR3 protein: CASSPRQGGDYEQYF
D gene: TRBD2; clone size: -; V gene: TRBV11-1; CDR3 protein: CASSLVGEGLDTQYF
D gene: -; clone size: -; V gene: TRBV11-2; CDR3 protein: CASSFNTGRRDEQFF
D gene: TRBD2; clone size: -; V gene: TRBV27; CDR3 protein: CASRRGTSGDNYEQYF
D gene: -; clone size: -; V gene: TRBV9; CDR3 protein: CASSVEWGAYEQYF
D gene: TRBD1; clone size: -; V gene: TRBV28; CDR3 protein: CASTVGQGADAGELFF
D gene: -; clone size: -; V gene: TRBV5-4; CDR3 protein: CASSLGGSNDIQYF
D gene: TRBD1; clone size: -; V gene: TRBV28; CDR3 protein: CASSSPRQGATDTQYF
D gene: -; clone size: -; V gene: TRBV27; CDR3 protein: CASSLFWSRGNVGELFF
D gene: TRBD1; clone size: once; V gene: TRBV5-4; CDR3 protein: CASSFTGEGYGYTF
D gene: TRBD2; clone size: -; V gene: TRBV10-3; CDR3 protein: CAMKAGGEQETQYF
D gene: TRBD2; clone size: -; V gene: TRBV19; CDR3 protein: CASSATRAGGMDTQYF
D gene: -; clone size: -; V gene: TRBV30; CDR3 protein: CAWSVSTDTQYF